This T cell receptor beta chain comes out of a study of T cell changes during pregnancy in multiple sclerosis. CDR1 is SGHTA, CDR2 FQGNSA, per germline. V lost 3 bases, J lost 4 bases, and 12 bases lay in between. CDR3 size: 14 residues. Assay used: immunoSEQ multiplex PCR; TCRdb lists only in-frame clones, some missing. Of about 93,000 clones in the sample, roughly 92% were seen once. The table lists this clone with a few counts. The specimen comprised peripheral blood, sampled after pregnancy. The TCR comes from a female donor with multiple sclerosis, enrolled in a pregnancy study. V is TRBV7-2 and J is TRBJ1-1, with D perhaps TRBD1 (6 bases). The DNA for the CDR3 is TGTGCCAGCAGCTTCAAGGGAGGGGGCACTGAAGCTTTCTTT. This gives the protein CASSFKGGGTEAFF.